The rows below give T cell receptor beta chains drawn from one sample of a study of blood T cell repertoires in COVID-19. Generated by immunoSEQ multiplex PCR, the TCRdb table keeps only in-frame clones and is missing some. This sample has more than 110,000 clones; around 87% occur once, and the top ten carry roughly 4%. The sequencing input was peripheral blood. The receptor source for this set is a woman aged 40 to 50 with acute or convalescent COVID-19. CDR3s include the opening cysteine and the closing phenylalanine or tryptophan. Fields, in order: J gene, V gene, CDR3 protein.

j_gene: TRBJ1-4; v_gene: TRBV11-2; CDR3aa: CASSPQAVLGEKLFF
j_gene: TRBJ1-2; v_gene: TRBV6-9; CDR3aa: CASSLISGGYTF
j_gene: TRBJ2-2; v_gene: TRBV5-1; CDR3aa: CASNHETGRTGELFF
j_gene: TRBJ2-1; v_gene: TRBV7-3; CDR3aa: CASRPRGLSSYNEQFF
j_gene: TRBJ1-1; v_gene: TRBV19; CDR3aa: CASSSPMGQNTEAFF
j_gene: TRBJ2-2; v_gene: TRBV7-7; CDR3aa: CASSKGLAVNTGELFF
j_gene: TRBJ1-2; v_gene: TRBV6-1; CDR3aa: CASSEDAGQGAGGYTF
j_gene: TRBJ2-5; v_gene: TRBV4-3; CDR3aa: CASSQGSVGETQYF
j_gene: TRBJ1-1; v_gene: TRBV30; CDR3aa: CAWRWGRVNTEAFF
j_gene: TRBJ2-3; v_gene: TRBV5-5; CDR3aa: CASSLWGLADTDTQYF
j_gene: TRBJ1-5; v_gene: TRBV6-2/TRBV6-3; CDR3aa: CASSFGLWRGVDQPQHF
j_gene: TRBJ1-1; v_gene: TRBV6-6; CDR3aa: CASRLDMGKAFF
j_gene: TRBJ1-1; v_gene: TRBV6-6; CDR3aa: CASSARGQGDTEAFF
j_gene: TRBJ2-7; v_gene: TRBV5-1; CDR3aa: CASSFRQGHYEQYF
j_gene: TRBJ1-2; v_gene: TRBV7-2; CDR3aa: CASSRDRVYGYTF
j_gene: TRBJ1-2; v_gene: TRBV25-1; CDR3aa: CASSEGPSYGYTF
j_gene: TRBJ1-1; v_gene: TRBV5-6; CDR3aa: CASSSLGVSQF
j_gene: TRBJ2-7; v_gene: TRBV27; CDR3aa: CASSLSRGGGRTYEQYF
j_gene: TRBJ2-1; v_gene: TRBV10-3; CDR3aa: CAISSGNVYEQFF
j_gene: TRBJ2-1; v_gene: TRBV4-3; CDR3aa: CASSQGLAPNEQFF
j_gene: TRBJ2-1; v_gene: TRBV9; CDR3aa: CASSYSLAGGIYNEQFF
j_gene: TRBJ2-7; v_gene: TRBV4-1; CDR3aa: CASSQPPGQGSYEQYF
j_gene: TRBJ2-7; v_gene: TRBV4-2; CDR3aa: CASSQRSGTPYYEQYF
j_gene: TRBJ1-2; v_gene: TRBV18; CDR3aa: CASSPDTGKDGYTF
j_gene: TRBJ1-6; v_gene: TRBV25-1; CDR3aa: CASSGTENSPLHF
j_gene: TRBJ2-3; v_gene: TRBV4-1; CDR3aa: CASSQADAGGTDTQYF
j_gene: TRBJ1-2; v_gene: TRBV7-9; CDR3aa: CASSLEIRVLGGYTF
j_gene: TRBJ1-4; v_gene: TRBV5-6; CDR3aa: CASSLVSQGNEKLFF
j_gene: TRBJ2-2; v_gene: TRBV5-4; CDR3aa: CASSRGTSGFTGELFF
j_gene: TRBJ2-7; v_gene: TRBV5-6; CDR3aa: CASSLPSSYEQYF
j_gene: TRBJ2-7; v_gene: TRBV29-1; CDR3aa: CSVLVHLLASSSYEQYF
j_gene: TRBJ1-2; v_gene: TRBV19; CDR3aa: CASSMPGSVYGYTF
j_gene: TRBJ1-2; v_gene: TRBV6-2/TRBV6-3; CDR3aa: CASSLPTGAEGYTF
j_gene: TRBJ2-2; v_gene: TRBV28; CDR3aa: CASSFGLAGGTGELFF
j_gene: TRBJ2-3; v_gene: TRBV19; CDR3aa: CASSGWGLAGGPDTQYF
j_gene: TRBJ1-1; v_gene: TRBV5-1; CDR3aa: CASRGQGSNTEAFF
j_gene: TRBJ1-2; v_gene: TRBV28; CDR3aa: CASSPEVWGYTF
j_gene: TRBJ2-6; v_gene: TRBV7-9; CDR3aa: CASSSDRGAGANVLTF
j_gene: TRBJ1-3; v_gene: TRBV7-2; CDR3aa: CASSLAGDSGNTIYF
j_gene: TRBJ2-5; v_gene: TRBV4-3; CDR3aa: CASSQDSSPQETQYF
j_gene: TRBJ1-1; v_gene: TRBV2; CDR3aa: CASIRRQGGTEAFF
j_gene: TRBJ2-5; v_gene: TRBV24-1; CDR3aa: CATSAPGDKWETQYF
j_gene: TRBJ1-5; v_gene: TRBV15; CDR3aa: CATSSVFTSQPQHF
j_gene: TRBJ2-7; v_gene: TRBV3-1/TRBV3-2; CDR3aa: CASSQEVGGYEQYF
j_gene: TRBJ2-3; v_gene: TRBV30; CDR3aa: CAVDRVKDTQYF
j_gene: TRBJ1-1; v_gene: TRBV9; CDR3aa: CASSVDEVDTEAFF
j_gene: TRBJ2-3; v_gene: TRBV30; CDR3aa: CAWSAGTSGSWDTQYF
j_gene: TRBJ1-6; v_gene: TRBV6-6; CDR3aa: CASSYSEGKSPLHF
j_gene: TRBJ1-1; v_gene: TRBV5-6; CDR3aa: CASSGLAGQGAKGTEAFF
j_gene: TRBJ2-1; v_gene: TRBV27; CDR3aa: CASSRDRVEQFF
j_gene: TRBJ1-5; v_gene: TRBV6-2/TRBV6-3; CDR3aa: CASSPEGVRFQPQHF
j_gene: TRBJ1-1; v_gene: TRBV9; CDR3aa: CASSPSYRGENTEAFF
j_gene: TRBJ2-5; v_gene: TRBV15; CDR3aa: CATSTLQRESGKETQYF